This entry concerns a single TCR beta chain. Germline loops: CDR1 GTSNPN, CDR2 SVGIG (reference sequence). CDR3 length: 13 residues. V dropped 4 bases and J dropped 10 bases, with 17 bases sitting between them. This entry belongs to a study of blood T cell repertoires in COVID-19. On the study more broadly: Material from acute and convalescent COVID-19 was sourced from the United States, Italy and Spain.

Per the original data handling: Cell counts per sample came from amplifying reference gene primers. The method was immunoSEQ multiplex PCR; TCRdb's version includes in-frame clones alone and lacks a portion of them. V, J and clone size reflect that table, while D and trimming were determined from the DNA. The sample holds about 270,000 clones; less than 85% are singletons and the top ten take roughly 3.1%. Sequenced input: peripheral blood. The source is a young woman with acute or convalescent COVID-19. The chain employs TRBV30 and TRBJ2-1; D possibly corresponds to TRBD2 (6 bases). CDR3 in DNA: TGTGCCTGGAAAATCTCGGGAGTCAGGGAGCAGTTCTTC. Residues: CAWKISGVREQFF.